The 3 T cell receptor beta chains in this list originate from one sample, sequenced in a study of blood T cell repertoires in COVID-19 (TCRdb year 2020). The method behind the library was the immunoSEQ multiplex PCR assay. Not all clones reach the TCRdb copy of this immuneACCESS table, which keeps in-frame sequences only. Checked studies attribute under half of the gap to unresolved V genes and leave the rest unexplained. In all, the sample holds around 500,000 clones, and around nine tenths of those were seen once. The ten largest clones take up around 7.9% of the sample. Material for sequencing was PBMCs or T cells enriched from blood (not recorded which). The receptors come from a woman aged 60 to 75 who had recovered from COVID-19.

The CDR3 loop is CASSHINEQFF. The CDR3 region has the DNA TGTGCCAGCAGCCATATCAATGAGCAGTTCTTC. The chain combines TRBV3-1 (or the pseudogene TRBV3-2) with TRBJ2-1; D is undetermined. The ends were cut back, 3 bases at V and 6 bases at J, with 3 bases in the middle. Germline CDR1 LGHDT, CDR2 YNNKEL (reference sequence). The CDR3 extends over 11 amino acids.

This sequence joins TRBV3-1 (or the pseudogene TRBV3-2) and TRBJ2-3, with 10 bases matching TRBD2. V shed 5 bases and J 2 bases; nucleotides not matched to a gene: 4. Per the germline V gene, CDR1 is LGHDT and CDR2 is YNNKEL (reference sequence). This CDR3 is 15 amino acids long. CDR3 DNA sequence: TGTGCCAGCAGCTCTAGCGGGGGCCTCACAGATACGCAGTATTTT. Translation gives CASSSSGGLTDTQYF.

The chain uses TRBV9 and TRBJ2-3; no definite D call. The CDR3 covers 13 residues. Germline assignment: CDR1 SGDLS and CDR2 YYNGEE. Trimming left V 3 bases short and J 3 bases short, with 8 bases between. This chain's CDR3 is CASSASGTDTQYF. DNA of the CDR3: TGTGCCAGCAGCGCGTCCGGGACAGATACGCAGTATTTT.